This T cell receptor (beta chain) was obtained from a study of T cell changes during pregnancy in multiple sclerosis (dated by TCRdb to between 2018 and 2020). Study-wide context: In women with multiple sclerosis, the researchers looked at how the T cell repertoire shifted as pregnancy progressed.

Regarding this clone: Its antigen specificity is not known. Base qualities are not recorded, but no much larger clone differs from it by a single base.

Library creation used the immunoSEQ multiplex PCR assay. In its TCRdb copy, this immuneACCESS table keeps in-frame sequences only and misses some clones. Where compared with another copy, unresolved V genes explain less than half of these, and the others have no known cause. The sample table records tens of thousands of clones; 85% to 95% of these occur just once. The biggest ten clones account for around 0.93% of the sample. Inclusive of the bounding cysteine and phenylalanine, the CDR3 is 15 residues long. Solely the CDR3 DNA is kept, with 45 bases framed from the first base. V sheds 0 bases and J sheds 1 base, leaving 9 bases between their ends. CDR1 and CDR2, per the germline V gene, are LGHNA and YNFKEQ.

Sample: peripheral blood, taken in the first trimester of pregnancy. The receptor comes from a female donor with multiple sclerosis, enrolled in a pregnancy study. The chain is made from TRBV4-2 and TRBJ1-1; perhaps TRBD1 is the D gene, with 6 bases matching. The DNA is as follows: TGTGCCAGCAGCCAAGATTCCAGGGGGAACACTGAAGCTTTCTTT. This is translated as CASSQDSRGNTEAFF.